This record covers a single T cell receptor (beta chain). The target antigen is unknown. The entry originates in a study of T cells in Graves' hyperthyroidism and ophthalmopathy. Findings and caveats of the study: Clonotypes that were expanded in thyroid above 0.001 mostly appeared in blood too. Stable hyperthyroidism was separated from ophthalmopathy by a model based on 13 V-J features.

This CDR3 contains 16 residues. V lost 5 bases to trimming and J lost 2 bases; unmatched junction nucleotides: 6. CDR1 is LNHDA and CDR2 is SQIVND in the germline V gene (reference sequence). Researchers amplified the TCR beta CDR3 regions from RNA transcripts. With the HTBI primer set, the TCR CDR3 went through a first round of RT-PCR. TCRdb re-analysed the multiplex PCR reads in MiXCR, keeping a single row per CDR3 protein. The sample carries about 260,000 distinct CDR3 sequences, roughly 17% recorded once. Sequencing used blood. The gene calls are TRBV19 and TRBJ2-3; 11 bases are a match to TRBD2. The receptor was derived from a woman aged 18-29 years with Graves' ophthalmopathy. CDR3 in DNA: TGTGCCAGTAGTTGGCTAGCGGGGGGCCACACAGATACGCAGTATTTT. Protein product: CASSWLAGGHTDTQYF.